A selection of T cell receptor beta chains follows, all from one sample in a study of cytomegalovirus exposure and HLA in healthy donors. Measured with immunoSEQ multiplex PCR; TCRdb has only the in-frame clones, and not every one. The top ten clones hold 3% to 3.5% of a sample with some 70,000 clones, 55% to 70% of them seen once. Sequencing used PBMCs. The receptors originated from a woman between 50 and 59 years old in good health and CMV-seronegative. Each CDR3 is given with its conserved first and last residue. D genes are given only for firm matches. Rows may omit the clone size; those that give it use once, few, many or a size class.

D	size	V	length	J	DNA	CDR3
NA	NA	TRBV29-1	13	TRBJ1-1	TGCAGCGTTGACCCCGAGAAGAACACTGAAGCTTTCTTT	CSVDPEKNTEAFF
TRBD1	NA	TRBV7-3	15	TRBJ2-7	TGTGCCAGCAGCTTGAGGGGGCGGTCGGGCTACGAGCAGTACTTC	CASSLRGRSGYEQYF
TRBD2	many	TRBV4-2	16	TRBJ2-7	TGTGCCAGCAGCCAAGATGGGACTAGCGGCTCCTACGAGCAGTACTTC	CASSQDGTSGSYEQYF
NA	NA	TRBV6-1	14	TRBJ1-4	TGTGCCACCACAGGAGGGACCGTTAATGAAAAACTGTTTTTT	CATTGGTVNEKLFF
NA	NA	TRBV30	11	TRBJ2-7	TGTGCCTGGACGGGGGTGTACGAGCAGTACTTC	CAWTGVYEQYF
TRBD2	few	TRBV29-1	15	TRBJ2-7	TGCAGCGTTGAAGATCTGGCGGGAGGGATCTACGAGCAGTACTTC	CSVEDLAGGIYEQYF
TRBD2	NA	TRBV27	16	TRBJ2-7	TGTGCCAGCAGTTTAAGCGGGGTTGGTGGGTACTACGAGCAGTACTTC	CASSLSGVGGYYEQYF
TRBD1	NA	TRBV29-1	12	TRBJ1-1	TGCAGCCTAACAGGGGGCGGTAATGGAGCTTTCTTT	CSLTGGGNGAFF
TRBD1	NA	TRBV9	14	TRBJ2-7	TGTGCCAGCAGCGTTGGACAGGGGAACTACGAGCAGTACTTC	CASSVGQGNYEQYF
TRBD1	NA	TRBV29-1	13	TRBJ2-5	TGCAGCGTTATACAGAGACAGGGCGGAGAGCAGTACTTC	CSVIQRQGGEQYF
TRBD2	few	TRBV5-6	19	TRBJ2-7	TGTGCCAGCAGCCGTATAGCGGGAGGGCCGCAATATGATCGCTACGAGCAGTACTTC	CASSRIAGGPQYDRYEQYF
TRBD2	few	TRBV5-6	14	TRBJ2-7	TGTGCCAGCAGCTTGGGCGGGAGCTCCTACGAGCAGTACTTC	CASSLGGSSYEQYF
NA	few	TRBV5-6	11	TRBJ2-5	TGTGCCAGCAGCTGGAGGGAGACCCAGTACTTC	CASSWRETQYF
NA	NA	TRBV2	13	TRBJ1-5	TGTGCCAGCAGTTGGGCCTTTAATCAGCCCCAGCATTTT	CASSWAFNQPQHF
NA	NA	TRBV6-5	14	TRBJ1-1	TGTGCCAGCAGTTACGGGCCAATGAACACTGAAGCTTTCTTT	CASSYGPMNTEAFF
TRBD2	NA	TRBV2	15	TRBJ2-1	TGTGCCAGCACCAGACTAGCGGGAGCCTACAATGAGCAGTTCTTC	CASTRLAGAYNEQFF
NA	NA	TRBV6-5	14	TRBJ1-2	TGTGCCAGCAGTTACTCTAATGGGAGGGCCCCACTTGCCTTC	CASSYSNGRAPLAF
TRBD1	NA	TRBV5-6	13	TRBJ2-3	TGTGCCAGCCAAAACAGGGGAATCGATACGCAGTATTTT	CASQNRGIDTQYF
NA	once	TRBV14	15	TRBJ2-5	TGTGCCAGCAGCCTGCTTCTAGGGGGATCAGAGACCCAGTACTTC	CASSLLLGGSETQYF
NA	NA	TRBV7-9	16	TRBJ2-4	TGTGCCAGCAGCTTAGGAGGAGACCTAGCTAAAAACATTCAGTACTTC	CASSLGGDLAKNIQYF
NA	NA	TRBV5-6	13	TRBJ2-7	TGTGCCAGCAGCTTGGATTATACCTACGAGCAGTACTTC	CASSLDYTYEQYF
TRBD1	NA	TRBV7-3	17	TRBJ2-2	TGTGCCAGCAGCTCCCGTTTGTCCGGACAGGGCACCGGGGAGCTGTTTTTT	CASSSRLSGQGTGELFF
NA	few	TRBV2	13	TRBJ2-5	TGTGCCAGCAGAGGGAGAGAGGGAGAGACCCAGTACTTC	CASRGREGETQYF
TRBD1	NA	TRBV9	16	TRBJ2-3	TGTGCCAGCAGCTACAGGACAGGGATCATTGCAGATACGCAGTATTTT	CASSYRTGIIADTQYF
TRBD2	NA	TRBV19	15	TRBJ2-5	TGTGCCAGTGCGTCTAGCGGGAGGGCCTCAGGGACCCAGTACTTC	CASASSGRASGTQYF
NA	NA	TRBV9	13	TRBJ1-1	TGTGCCAGCAGCTCCGGACATAACACTGAAGCTTTCTTT	CASSSGHNTEAFF
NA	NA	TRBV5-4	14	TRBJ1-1	TGTGCCAGCAGCCCCACTCCCGATAACACTGAAGCTTTCTTT	CASSPTPDNTEAFF
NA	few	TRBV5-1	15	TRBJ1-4	TGCGCCAGCAGCCTTTCCGGGACTGGTCGGGAAAAACTGTTTTTT	CASSLSGTGREKLFF
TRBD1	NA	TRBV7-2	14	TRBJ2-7	TGTGCCAGCAGCAAGGACAGGGTCTCGGTCGGGCAGTACTTC	CASSKDRVSVGQYF
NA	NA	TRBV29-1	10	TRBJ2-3	TGCAGCACTGACACAGATACGCAGTATTTT	CSTDTDTQYF
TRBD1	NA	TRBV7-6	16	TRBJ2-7	TGTGCCAGCAGCAAGAACGGACAGGGGGGCTCCTACGAGCAGTACTTC	CASSKNGQGGSYEQYF
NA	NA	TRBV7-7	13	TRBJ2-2	TGTGCTAGCAGCTTAGCCCAGGACAGGGAGCTGTTTTTT	CASSLAQDRELFF
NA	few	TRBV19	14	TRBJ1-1	TGTGCCAGTAGTATCTCCCTGGTGGCCACTGAAGCTTTCTTT	CASSISLVATEAFF
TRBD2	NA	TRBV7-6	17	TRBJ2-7	TGTGCCAGCAGCCCCGGGTATAGCGGGAGAAGCGCGTACGAGCAGTACTTC	CASSPGYSGRSAYEQYF
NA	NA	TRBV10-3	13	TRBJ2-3	TGTGCCATCAGTGAGTCGGCGGGGGATACGCAGTATTTT	CAISESAGDTQYF
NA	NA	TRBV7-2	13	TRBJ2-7	TGTGCCAGCAGCCCGACTATTCTCTACGAGCAGTACTTC	CASSPTILYEQYF
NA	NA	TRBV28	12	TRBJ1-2	TGTGCCAGCACCAACAGGGTGGGTGGCTACACCTTC	CASTNRVGGYTF
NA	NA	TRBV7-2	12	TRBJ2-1	TGTGCCAGCAGCTTCAGTTGGAATGAGCAGTTCTTC	CASSFSWNEQFF
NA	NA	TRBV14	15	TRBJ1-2	TGTGCCAGCAGATCAGGAGTAGGGGGGGTAGCTGGCTACACCTTC	CASRSGVGGVAGYTF
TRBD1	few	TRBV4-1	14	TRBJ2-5	TGCGCCAGCAGCCAAGGAAACAGGGGAGAGACCCAGTACTTC	CASSQGNRGETQYF
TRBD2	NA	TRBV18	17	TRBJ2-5	TGTGCCAGCTCACCACCGGTGTCTAGCGGGAGCCGGGAGACCCAGTACTTC	CASSPPVSSGSRETQYF
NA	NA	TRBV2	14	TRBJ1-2	TGTGCCAGCAAGTTACAGGGCCTTAACTATGGCTACACCTTC	CASKLQGLNYGYTF
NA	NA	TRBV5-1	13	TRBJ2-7	TGCGCCAGCAGCTTGGGAGGGCTCCTCGAGCAGTACTTC	CASSLGGLLEQYF
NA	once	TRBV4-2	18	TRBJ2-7	TGTGCCAGCAGCCAAGATCCGCCGGGGGGCGGGAGAAGGGACGAGCAGTACTTC	CASSQDPPGGGRRDEQYF
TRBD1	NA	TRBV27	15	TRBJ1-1	TGTGCCAGCAGTTCCCCGGACAGGGGGAACACTGAAGCTTTCTTT	CASSSPDRGNTEAFF